This T cell receptor (beta chain) was documented in a study of tumor-infiltrating lymphocytes in oesophageal squamous cell carcinoma. MiXCR, applied by TCRdb to the PCR reads, yields one record per CDR3 protein. The table lists about 24,000 distinct CDR3 sequences, about 40% of them singletons. CDR3 length: 18 residues. The V and J ends lost 8 bases and 4 bases respectively, with 29 bases between them. This chain connects TRBV12-3 or TRBV12-4 to TRBJ2-5; perhaps TRBD1 as D (7 bases). The receptor comes from a male donor with esophageal squamous cell carcinoma. Sample: esophageal tumor tissue. The CDR3 sequence is CASSGLISRQGRGETQYF. CDR3 coding DNA: TGTGCCAGCTCTGGACTAATAAGCCGACAGGGTCGGGGAGAGACCCAGTACTTC.